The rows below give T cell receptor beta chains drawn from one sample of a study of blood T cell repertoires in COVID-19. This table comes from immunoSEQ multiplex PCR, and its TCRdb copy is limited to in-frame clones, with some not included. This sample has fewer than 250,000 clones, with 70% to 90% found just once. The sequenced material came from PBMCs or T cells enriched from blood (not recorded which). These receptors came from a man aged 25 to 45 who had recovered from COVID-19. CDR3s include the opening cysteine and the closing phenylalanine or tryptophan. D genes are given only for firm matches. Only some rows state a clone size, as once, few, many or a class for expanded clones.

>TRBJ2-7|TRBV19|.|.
CASSVGTGPAQQYF
TGTGCCAGTAGTGTGGGGACTGGCCCCGCGCAGCAGTACTTC
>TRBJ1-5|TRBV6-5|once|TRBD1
CASRAAGTVNQPQHF
TGTGCCAGCAGAGCAGCCGGGACAGTAAATCAGCCCCAGCATTTT
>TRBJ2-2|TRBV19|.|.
CASSTGVTAGELFF
TGTGCCAGTAGTACAGGGGTGACAGCCGGGGAGCTGTTTTTT
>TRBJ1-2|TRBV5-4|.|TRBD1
CASRSGQGARGYTF
TGTGCCAGCAGATCGGGACAGGGGGCGCGGGGCTACACCTTC
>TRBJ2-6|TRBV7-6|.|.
CASSPNSGANVLTF
TGTGCCAGCAGTCCCAACTCTGGGGCCAACGTCCTGACTTTC
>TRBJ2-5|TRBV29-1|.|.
CSVGSGLFRETQYF
TGCAGCGTGGGCTCTGGCCTCTTCAGGGAGACCCAGTACTTC
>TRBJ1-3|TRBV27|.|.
CASSRSYRVGNTIYF
TGTGCCAGCAGTCGGAGCTACAGGGTTGGAAACACCATATATTTT
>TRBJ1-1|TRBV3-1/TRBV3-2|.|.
CASSPQVIGTEAFF
TGTGCCAGCAGCCCGCAGGTTATTGGCACTGAAGCTTTCTTT
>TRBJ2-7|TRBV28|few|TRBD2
CASSLGVAGGGYYEQYF
TGTGCCAGCAGTTTAGGAGTCGCGGGCGGGGGATACTACGAGCAGTACTTC
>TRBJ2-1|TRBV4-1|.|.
CASSQVGLAQNEQFF
TGCGCCAGCAGCCAAGTTGGGCTAGCGCAAAATGAGCAGTTCTTC
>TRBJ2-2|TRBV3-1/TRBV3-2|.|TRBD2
CASSHSAGVRWELFF
TGTGCCAGCAGCCATTCAGCGGGAGTTCGATGGGAGCTGTTTTTT
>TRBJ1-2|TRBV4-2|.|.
CASSQVSQGPREGYTF
TGTGCCAGCAGCCAAGTATCGCAGGGGCCTCGCGAGGGCTACACCTTC
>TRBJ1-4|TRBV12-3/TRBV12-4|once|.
CASSVQGIKLFF
TGTGCCAGCAGTGTCCAGGGGATTAAACTGTTTTTT
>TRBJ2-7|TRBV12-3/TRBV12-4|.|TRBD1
CASSFLDRDVQYF
TGTGCCAGCAGTTTTCTGGACAGGGACGTGCAGTACTTC